What follows are 12 T cell receptor beta chains derived from one specimen sequenced in a study of blood T cells in healthy people across ages. The authors ran a second PCR of roughly 6 to 12 cycles using a sample-barcoded 5' primer and a J-beta primer mix. TCRdb fed the 5' RACE reads into MiXCR, producing one record per CDR3 protein. The sample shows some 920,000 distinct CDR3 sequences, about 51% of them seen only once. Specimen: blood. These receptors all come from a woman aged 55-69 years in good health.

The chain couples TRBV4-2 to TRBJ1-5, with TRBD1 matching over 9 bases. J gave up 1 base and V 8 bases, and 6 bases lay outside the gene matches. This CDR3 spans 15 amino acids. The germline CDR1 and CDR2 sequences are LGHNA and YNFKEQ. In nucleotides, the CDR3 is TGTGCCAGCGGGGGGACAGGGCCAAGCAATCAGCCCCAGCATTTT. This codes for CASGGTGPSNQPQHF.

The gene calls are TRBV29-1 and TRBJ2-1; D gene unclear. The CDR3 contains 14 residues. Germline V gives CDR1 SQVTM, CDR2 ANQGSEA. V lost 3 bases to trimming and J lost 0 bases, with 9 bases between them. CDR3: CSVDKMGSYNEQFF. CDR3 bases: TGCAGCGTTGATAAGATGGGCTCCTACAATGAGCAGTTCTTC.

This rearrangement joins TRBV29-1 to TRBJ2-3; D may be TRBD2 (6 bases). This CDR3 is 14 amino acids long. V lost 2 bases to trimming and J lost 4 bases, with 13 bases between them. Germline CDR1 is SQVTM and CDR2 is ANQGSEA. The chain's CDR3 is CSVELWGGADTQYF. CDR3 nucleotides: TGCAGCGTTGAATTGTGGGGAGGAGCAGATACGCAGTATTTT.

This clonotype was found a few times. The chain joins TRBV28 to TRBJ2-5; weak D call: TRBD1 (6 bases). CDR1 and CDR2 (germline): MDHEN, SYDVKM. V shed 4 bases and J shed 4 bases, with 19 bases lying between them. The CDR3 sequence is 16 residues long. CDR3 sequence: CASSYLGAPARETQYF. In nucleotides, the CDR3 is TGTGCCAGCAGTTACTTGGGGGCCCCAGCTCGAGAGACCCAGTACTTC. The complete variable domain, with remaining parts taken from reference TRBV28 and TRBJ2-5, reads DVKVTQSSRYLVKRTGEKVFLECVQDMDHENMFWYRQDPGLGLRLIYFSYDVKMKEKGDIPEGYSVSREKKERFSLILESASTNQTSMYLCASSYLGAPARETQYFGPGTRLLVL.

There are a few counts of this clonotype. The rearrangement uses TRBV6-5 and TRBJ1-1, with no clear D. The CDR3 is 11 residues long. The germline V gene encodes CDR1 MNHEY and CDR2 SVGAGI. V was pared by 4 bases and J by 5 bases, with 5 bases between. The CDR3 spells CASSSVTEAFF. The CDR3 coding sequence is TGTGCCAGCAGTTCCGTTACTGAAGCTTTCTTT.

The genes are TRBV20-1 and TRBJ2-3; D perhaps matches TRBD2 (6 bases). The CDR3 sequence is 14 residues long. From germline, CDR1 is DFQATT and CDR2 SNEGSKA (reference sequence). The V and J ends lost 5 bases and 1 base respectively, with 13 bases between them. CDR3 DNA sequence: TGCAGTGCTTTAGCGGATACGGGCACAGATACGCAGTATTTT. Translation: CSALADTGTDTQYF.

This clonotype was picked up many times. The chain is built from TRBV10-3 and TRBJ2-6; either TRBD1 or TRBD2 may fit D (5 bases each). V was clipped by 6 bases and J by 0 bases, with 18 bases between them. CDR1 and CDR2 from the germline V gene are ENHRY and SYGVKD. The CDR3 spans 18 residues. CDR3 sequence: CAISLTGPQYSGANVLTF. CDR3 nucleotides: TGTGCCATCAGCTTGACGGGACCCCAGTACTCTGGGGCCAACGTCCTGACTTTC.

This clonotype was picked up a small number of times. The DNA of the CDR3 is TGTGCTAGTGCCAGCGGACAGGGGGTCATAGATACGCAGTATTTT. Translation gives CASASGQGVIDTQYF. The rearrangement links TRBV12-5 to TRBJ2-3; 10 bases match TRBD1. Losses at the gene ends were 7 bases for V and 5 bases for J; bases not matched to a gene: 9. CDR3 size: 15 residues. Germline lookup yields CDR1 LGHNT and CDR2 FRNRAP.

The rearrangement joins TRBV18 to TRBJ2-7, with D hard to call. The V end was cut by 8 bases, the J end by 4 bases, with 12 bases between. The CDR3 spans 12 residues. Germline assignment: CDR1 KGHSH and CDR2 LQKENI. As DNA, the CDR3 is TGTGCCAGCGCCCCGACCGGTTACGAGCAGTACTTC. It yields the protein CASAPTGYEQYF.

This chain joins TRBV2 and TRBJ2-7, with D possibly matching TRBD2 (5 bases). Germline CDR1 is SNHLY and CDR2 is FYNNEI. Trimming pared 6 bases from V and 6 bases from J, leaving 12 bases between. This CDR3 spans 12 amino acids. The CDR3 DNA reads as TGTGCCAGCAGCGGCGGACTTCGCGAGCAGTACTTC. It translates to CASSGGLREQYF.

This clonotype has just a few counts. The rearrangement uses TRBV20-1 and TRBJ1-2; no definite D call. The CDR3 has 11 amino acids. The germline V gene has CDR1 DFQATT and CDR2 SNEGSKA (reference sequence). Trimming took 3 bases from V and 6 from J, leaving 8 bases between them. The CDR3, as DNA: TGCAGTGCTAGTGGCTACCATGGCTACACCTTC. Its protein is CSASGYHGYTF.

The chain is built from TRBV11-2 and TRBJ2-1; 11 positions agree with TRBD2. The germline V gene has CDR1 SGHAT and CDR2 FQNNGV. V was pared by 5 bases and J by 7 bases, with 7 bases of the junction left unmatched. CDR3 length: 15 residues. The CDR3 loop is CASSQPTSGVNEQFF. The CDR3 nucleotides read TGTGCCAGCAGCCAACCGACTAGCGGGGTTAATGAGCAGTTCTTC.